This TCR beta chain came from a study of blood T cell repertoires in COVID-19. Study summary: Acute and convalescent COVID-19 samples came from the United States, Italy and Spain. From T cells, B-cell-depleted T cells, or PBMCs came the material, which was cDNA or gDNA.

The CDR3 has 16 residues. V gave up 6 bases and J gave up 0 bases, with 15 bases separating them. Germline V gene lookup returns CDR1 MDHEN and CDR2 SYDVKM. Each recovered donor of Cohort 3 presented with two negative PCRs, clearance, or symptom resolution. Only in-frame clones appear in the TCRdb table, and some are missing; sequencing was by immunoSEQ multiplex PCR. Seen here are approximately 380,000 clones, approximately 90% observed once, and the top ten hold 1.2%. This clonotype was sampled from a woman aged 18-30 years who had recovered from COVID-19. The sequencing sample was made of PBMCs or T cells enriched from blood (not recorded which). The rearrangement uses TRBV28 and TRBJ1-3; a possible D gene is TRBD1 (5 bases). CDR3: CASRTPQGISGNTIYF. The CDR3 DNA reads as TGTGCCAGCAGGACCCCCCAGGGAATCTCTGGAAACACCATATATTTT.